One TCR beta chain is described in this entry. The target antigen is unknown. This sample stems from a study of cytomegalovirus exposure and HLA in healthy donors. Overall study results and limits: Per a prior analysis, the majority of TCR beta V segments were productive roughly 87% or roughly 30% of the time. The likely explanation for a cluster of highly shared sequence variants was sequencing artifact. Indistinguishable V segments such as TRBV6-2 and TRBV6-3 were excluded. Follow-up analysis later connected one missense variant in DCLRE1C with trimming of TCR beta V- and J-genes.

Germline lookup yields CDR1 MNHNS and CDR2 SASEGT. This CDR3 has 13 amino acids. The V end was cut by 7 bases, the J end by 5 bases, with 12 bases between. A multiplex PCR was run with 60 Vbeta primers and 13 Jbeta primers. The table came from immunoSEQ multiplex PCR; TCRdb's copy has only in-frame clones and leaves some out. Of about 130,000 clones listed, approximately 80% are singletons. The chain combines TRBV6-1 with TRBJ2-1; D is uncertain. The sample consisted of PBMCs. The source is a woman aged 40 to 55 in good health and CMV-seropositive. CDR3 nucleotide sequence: TGTGCCAGCACTGCCCAGTCCCACAATGAGCAGTTCTTC. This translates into CASTAQSHNEQFF.